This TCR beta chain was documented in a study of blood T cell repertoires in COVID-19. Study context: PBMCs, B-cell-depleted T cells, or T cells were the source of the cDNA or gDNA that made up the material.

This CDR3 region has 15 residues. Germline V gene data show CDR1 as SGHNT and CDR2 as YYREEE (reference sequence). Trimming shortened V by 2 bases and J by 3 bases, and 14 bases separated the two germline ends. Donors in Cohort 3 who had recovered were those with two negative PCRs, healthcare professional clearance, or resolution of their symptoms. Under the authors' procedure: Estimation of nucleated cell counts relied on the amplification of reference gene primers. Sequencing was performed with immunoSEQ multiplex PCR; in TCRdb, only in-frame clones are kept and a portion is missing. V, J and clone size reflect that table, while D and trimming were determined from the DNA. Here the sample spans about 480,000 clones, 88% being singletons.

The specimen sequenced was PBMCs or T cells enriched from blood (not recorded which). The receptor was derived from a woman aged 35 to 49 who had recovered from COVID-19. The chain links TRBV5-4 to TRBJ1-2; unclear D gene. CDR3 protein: CASSFTAGFYYGYTF. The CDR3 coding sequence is TGTGCCAGCAGCTTCACGGCGGGGTTTTACTATGGCTACACCTTC.